The sequence of this T cell receptor (beta chain) was determined in a study of T cell repertoires in cytomegalovirus infection. On the study more broadly: It was the public TCR beta signatures that indicated both CMV infection and matching HLA type. Study-wide results and limits: What dominated the ex vivo response were HLA-C-restricted CMV-specific TCR beta clonotypes.

The table lists this clonotype with many counts. Its antigen is not identified. TCRdb reanalysed the reads using MiXCR and keeps one entry per CDR3 protein. The table records some 150,000 distinct CDR3 sequences, 5% to 6.5% of them present only once. The CDR3 is 14 amino acids. Germline CDR1 SGHRS, CDR2 YFSETQ. V lost 2 bases and J 3 bases, leaving 9 bases between the germline ends. The clonotype was recovered from a human donor in good health (CMV status not recorded). Some clones in this sample may be carry-over from other donors' samples. This chain connects TRBV5-1 to TRBJ2-1, with a tentative D call TRBD2 (5 bases). The sample taken for sequencing was PBMCs. CDR3 DNA sequence: TGCGCCAGCAGCTTCGGAGGTGGCTACAATGAGCAGTTCTTC. Its translation is CASSFGGGYNEQFF.